The present entry profiles one T cell receptor (beta chain) with its context. What it binds is not known. The data were obtained in a study of cytomegalovirus exposure and HLA in healthy donors. The germline CDR1 and CDR2 sequences are SGHRS and YFSETQ. The CDR3 runs to 12 residues. A multiplex PCR was run with 60 Vbeta primers and 13 Jbeta primers. Libraries were prepared by immunoSEQ multiplex PCR; TCRdb keeps only in-frame clonotypes and omits some of them. This table has about 150,000 clones, more than 75% appearing once. Study-wide points: In a later analysis, V- and J-gene trimming of beta chains associated with a DCLRE1C missense variant, replicated independently. Later on, an analysis found that several of the most significant clusters appeared to be linked to common viral pathogens, which included parvovirus B19.

Sequenced: PBMCs. This receptor was obtained from a man aged 35 to 55 in good health and CMV-seronegative. This chain connects TRBV5-1 to TRBJ2-5; no firm D call. The J call may be faulty, since TRBJ2-7 better matches the DNA end. The CDR3 DNA follows: TGCGCCAGCAGCTCGGAGAACTACGAGCAGTACTTC. Amino acids: CASSSENYEQYF.